The entry that follows covers one T cell receptor beta chain sequence. Its matching antigen is unknown. This specimen comes from a study of cytomegalovirus exposure and HLA in healthy donors. Study results and caveats: Clonal expansion was found to be greater in HLA-associated TCR beta chains than in equally common others in a later analysis.

It was with 60 Vbeta and 13 Jbeta primers that the PCR ran. Data came from immunoSEQ multiplex PCR; TCRdb stores just in-frame clones and leaves some out. The record lists about 70,000 clones, of which the ten most abundant hold 2% to 2.5%. V shed 2 bases and J shed 0 bases, with 18 bases lying between them. The length of the CDR3 is 19 residues. Germline lookup yields CDR1 SGHDT and CDR2 YYEEEE. V and J are TRBV5-6 and TRBJ1-6; unclear D gene. The specimen was PBMCs. The origin of this receptor is a female donor in good health and CMV-seropositive. CDR3 coding DNA: TGTGCCAGCAGCTTAGGAGGCGGACGGAGTTTCTCCTATAATTCACCCCTCCACTTT. It translates to CASSLGGGRSFSYNSPLHF. Supplemented by reference TRBV5-6 and TRBJ1-6, the full variable domain reads DAGVTQSPTHLIKTRGQQVTLRCSPKSGHDTVSWYQQALGQGPQFIFQYYEEEERQRGNFPDRFSGHQFPNYSSELNVNALLLGDSALYLCASSLGGGRSFSYNSPLHFGNGTRLTVT.